This TCR beta chain was recovered during a study of shared clonotypes between healthy human individuals. Study at large: A donor's plate count was three for CD4 naive and three for CD4 memory; CD8 naive had two and CD8 memory one. Study-level results: In having few donors, the study represented limited genetic and exposure-history diversity. Deeper or shallower sequencing was expected to change how clonotypes are shared among donors.

TCRdb keeps only in-frame clones here, not all; method: immunoSEQ multiplex PCR. The sample carries roughly 2.2 million clones, 80% to 95% recorded once. Points on this clone: Antigen unknown.

This CDR3 spans 15 amino acids. The germline CDR1 and CDR2 sequences are SGHTS and YDEGEE. V lost 4 bases and J lost 5; bases outside the gene matches: 9. Sample: naive CD4+ T cells from PBMCs. Sample subset: CD45RA+ positively selected. V usage is TRBV5-8 and J usage is TRBJ1-5, with 7 nucleotides matching TRBD1. The clonotype comes from a man aged 18 to 29 in good health. Some clones in this sample may be carry-over from other donors' samples. Here the CDR3 reads CASSPGTDPHQPQHF. CDR3 DNA: TGTGCCAGCAGCCCCGGGACAGACCCTCATCAGCCCCAGCATTTT.